This T cell receptor (beta chain) was recovered during a study of T cell responses to AZD1222 COVID-19 vaccine. Libraries were prepared by immunoSEQ multiplex PCR; TCRdb keeps only in-frame clonotypes and omits some of them. The sample lists about 140,000 clones, more than 70% seen once, with 2.5% to 3% in the top ten. The ends lost 5 bases at V and 5 bases at J; junction bases unmatched: 14. The CDR3 is 16 amino acids. The germline V gene encodes CDR1 SGHTA and CDR2 FQGNSA. The TCR comes from an adult in good health. The chain couples TRBV7-2 to TRBJ2-7; 8 bases map to TRBD1. The input for sequencing was peripheral blood, taken on day 0 of AZD1222 vaccination. CDR3 DNA sequence: TGTGCCAGCAGCCTCGGTCCCGGACAGGGACAAAACGAGCAGTACTTC. Its protein product is CASSLGPGQGQNEQYF. Using reference TRBV7-2 and TRBJ2-7 for the parts outside the CDR3, the full variable domain is GAGVSQSPSNKVTEKGKDVELRCDPISGHTALYWYRQSLGQGLEFLIYFQGNSAPDKSGLPSDRFSAERTGGSVSTLTIQRTQQEDSAVYLCASSLGPGQGQNEQYFGPGTRLTVT.